What follows are 22 T cell receptor beta chains derived from one specimen sequenced in a study of post-analysis software for immune sequencing data. These receptors' targets are unknown. Study observations and caveats: About five TRBV segments appeared more often in patients than in controls, and TRBV5-6, TRBV5-1 and TRBV20-1 were among these.

TCR beta cDNA libraries included unique molecular identifiers. TCRdb reprocessed the PCR reads with MiXCR, giving one entry per CDR3 protein. The table has 740,000 or so distinct CDR3 sequences, under 70% seen once. The sample was blood. The source is a girl aged 5 to 17 with multiple sclerosis.

This chain links TRBV18 with TRBJ2-1, with a tentative D call TRBD2 (6 bases). Germline V gives CDR1 KGHSH, CDR2 LQKENI. This CDR3 region has 15 residues. V was pared by 7 bases and J by 5 bases, with 18 bases between. The CDR3 protein is CASLGGASRHNEQFF. The DNA for the CDR3 is TGTGCCAGCTTGGGGGGAGCTAGCAGACACAATGAGCAGTTCTTC.

V usage is TRBV7-9 and J usage is TRBJ2-7, with D tentatively TRBD1 or TRBD2 (5 bases each). This CDR3 has 15 residues. In germline, CDR1 is SEHNR, CDR2 FQNEAQ (reference sequence). V lost 2 bases and J lost 1, with 12 bases in between. CDR3 sequence: CASSLRSGRSYEQYF. DNA of the CDR3: TGTGCCAGCAGCTTACGTTCAGGGAGATCCTACGAGCAGTACTTC.

The chain carries TRBV29-1 and TRBJ2-3; 7 bases are shared with TRBD1. The CDR3 loop spans 16 amino acids. Losses at the gene ends were 8 bases for V and 1 base for J; bases not matched to a gene: 15. Germline values: CDR1 SQVTM, CDR2 ANQGSEA. CDR3 bases: TGCAGCAGTCGGGACAGATGGTCCTCCCGCACAGATACGCAGTATTTT. Its protein product is CSSRDRWSSRTDTQYF.

The J gene is TRBJ2-1, the V gene TRBV29-1; 7 bases map to TRBD2. The junction had 4 bases not matched to a gene; V was cut back by 6 bases and J by 8 bases. The germline CDR1 and CDR2 sequences are SQVTM and ANQGSEA. The CDR3 is made up of 11 amino acids. Here the CDR3 reads CSVSGRDEQFF. In DNA, the CDR3 is TGCAGCGTATCAGGGAGGGATGAGCAGTTCTTC.

The rearrangement links TRBV30 to TRBJ2-1, with D possibly being TRBD1 or TRBD2 (5 bases each). Germline lookup yields CDR1 GTSNPN and CDR2 SVGIG (reference sequence). The CDR3 totals 15 residues. V lost 2 bases and J 0 bases, leaving 11 bases between the germline ends. The CDR3 here is CAWSSLGDSYNEQFF. In DNA, the CDR3 is TGTGCCTGGAGTTCCCTGGGGGACTCCTACAATGAGCAGTTCTTC.

This clonotype has a single count. The chain is built from TRBV5-6 and TRBJ1-2; possible D gene TRBD1, 6 bases. Trimming pared 2 bases from V and 6 bases from J, leaving 20 bases between. From germline, CDR1 is SGHDT and CDR2 YYEEEE. The CDR3 sequence is 16 residues long. CDR3 residues: CASSFGLQGPVHGYTF. The CDR3 DNA follows: TGTGCCAGCAGCTTCGGATTACAGGGACCCGTGCATGGCTACACCTTC. Complete variable domain (other parts from reference TRBV5-6 and TRBJ1-2): DAGVTQSPTHLIKTRGQQVTLRCSPKSGHDTVSWYQQALGQGPQFIFQYYEEEERQRGNFPDRFSGHQFPNYSSELNVNALLLGDSALYLCASSFGLQGPVHGYTFGSGTRLTVV.

The chain carries TRBV4-2 and TRBJ2-5; no clear D gene. The end of the DNA fits TRBJ2-7 better, so the J call may be wrong. CDR1 is LGHNA, CDR2 YNFKEQ, per germline. CDR3 length: 11 residues. The CDR3 sequence is CASSHAAEQYF. The CDR3 region has the DNA TGTGCCAGCAGCCATGCAGCCGAGCAGTACTTC.

The V gene is TRBV5-1, the J gene TRBJ1-3; no firm D call. Deletions cut 0 bases from V and 0 bases from J, with 10 bases between. This CDR3 is built from 16 residues. Looked up from germline, CDR1 is SGHRS and CDR2 is YFSETQ. CDR3 nucleotide sequence: TGCGCCAGCAGCTTGGAACAGTCACACTCTGGAAACACCATATATTTT. Protein product: CASSLEQSHSGNTIYF.

This clonotype was recorded a few times. The chain couples TRBV20-1 to TRBJ2-3; possibly TRBD2 for D (6 bases). The CDR3 consists of 15 residues. Germline V gene sequence: CDR1 DFQATT, CDR2 SNEGSKA (reference sequence). The V end lost 6 bases, the J end lost 2 bases, and 18 bases lay between the germline ends. CDR3 bases: TGCAGTGCCAATCCCAGGTCGGGACTCACAGATACGCAGTATTTT. Amino acid sequence: CSANPRSGLTDTQYF.

The table lists this clonotype with a few counts. The V gene is TRBV20-1, the J gene TRBJ2-5, with 8 bases lining up with TRBD1. The DNA end is more similar to TRBJ2-7, so the J call may be wrong. This CDR3 spans 15 amino acids. Germline-derived CDR1 and CDR2 are DFQATT and SNEGSKA (reference sequence). The CDR3, as DNA: TGCAGTGCTAATCATCGGGCAGGGGGCCGCTACGAGCAGTACTTC. This sequence encodes CSANHRAGGRYEQYF.

This clonotype was recorded a few times. V usage is TRBV5-6 and J usage is TRBJ2-7; D not certain. The germline gives CDR1 SGHDT, CDR2 YYEEEE. V lost 1 base to trimming and J lost 4 bases, with 18 bases between them. CDR3 length: 16 amino acids. The DNA for the CDR3 is TGTGCCAGCAGCTTGATGTGGCAGGTATCCGCGTACGAGCAGTACTTC. Its translation is CASSLMWQVSAYEQYF.

This chain uses TRBV18 with TRBJ1-1; D call uncertain. CDR3 length: 13 residues. Germline V gene sequence: CDR1 KGHSH, CDR2 LQKENI. Trimming removed 1 base from V and 1 base from J, with 4 bases in between. CDR3 in DNA: TGTGCCAGCTCACCACAGAAGAACACTGAAGCTTTCTTT. It is translated as CASSPQKNTEAFF.

The V gene is TRBV29-1, the J gene TRBJ2-7; 9 nucleotides agree with TRBD2. The V gene's germline CDR1 is SQVTM and CDR2 ANQGSEA. Trimming cost V 4 bases and J 4 bases; bases outside gene matches: 5. CDR3 length: 13 amino acids. The CDR3: CSVGREGPYEQYF. The CDR3 DNA reads TGCAGCGTTGGGCGGGAGGGCCCTTACGAGCAGTACTTC.

This clonotype was seen more than once but under ten times. The chain employs TRBV6-6 and TRBJ1-2; D call uncertain. The CDR3 is 14 residues long. Per the germline V gene, CDR1 is MNHNY and CDR2 is SVGAGI (reference sequence). The germline V and J ends were trimmed by 1 base and 7 bases, with 13 bases remaining between them. The CDR3 region has the DNA TGTGCCAGCAGTTACTACCTTGGGGAGAGTGGCTACACCTTC. As protein: CASSYYLGESGYTF.

This clonotype was seen a few times. This chain uses TRBV20-1 with TRBJ2-3; D call uncertain. Trimming stripped 5 bases from V and 0 bases from J, with 6 bases between. The CDR3 contains 12 residues. The germline V gene has CDR1 DFQATT and CDR2 SNEGSKA (reference sequence). The CDR3 sequence is CSAGLSTDTQYF. DNA for the CDR3: TGCAGTGCTGGCCTCAGCACAGATACGCAGTATTTT.

The chain joins TRBV29-1 to TRBJ1-1, with D unresolved. Germline lookup yields CDR1 SQVTM and CDR2 ANQGSEA. The V end was cut by 5 bases, the J end by 5 bases, with 21 bases between. CDR3 length: 15 residues. The CDR3 loop reads CSVSPRLMSGTEAFF. The CDR3 nucleotides read TGCAGCGTTTCTCCTAGGCTCATGTCTGGAACTGAAGCTTTCTTT. The whole variable domain, remainder taken from reference TRBV29-1 and TRBJ1-1, is SAVISQKPSRDICQRGTSLTIQCQVDSQVTMMFWYRQQPGQSLTLIATANQGSEATYESGFVIDKFPISRPNLTFSTLTVSNMSPEDSSIYLCSVSPRLMSGTEAFFGQGTRLTVV.

Only one count was recorded for this clonotype. The chain joins TRBV28 to TRBJ2-4; 7 positions agree with TRBD1. Germline CDR1 MDHEN, CDR2 SYDVKM. The V segment lost 6 bases and the J segment 15 bases; nucleotides outside the gene matches: 11. The CDR3 is made up of 12 amino acids. CDR3 nucleotide sequence: TGTGCCAGCAGCACAGGGGCCGTCCACCGGTACTTC. Its protein product is CASSTGAVHRYF. The entire variable domain, with the rest obtained from reference TRBV28 and TRBJ2-4, is as follows: DVKVTQSSRYLVKRTGEKVFLECVQDMDHENMFWYRQDPGLGLRLIYFSYDVKMKEKGDIPEGYSVSREKKERFSLILESASTNQTSMYLCASSTGAVHRYFGAGTRLSVL.

This chain uses TRBV15 with TRBJ2-1; D is unresolved. V gave up 4 bases and J gave up 3 bases, with 19 bases separating them. This CDR3 has 17 residues. Germline CDR1 reads LNHNV; CDR2 reads YYDKDF (reference sequence). CDR3 in amino acids: CATSMEWGSTSYNEQFF. CDR3 bases: TGTGCCACCAGCATGGAATGGGGTTCAACAAGCTACAATGAGCAGTTCTTC.

CDR3 bases: TGTGCCAGCAGCCAATTGCCGGGACAGGGATTGGAGACCCAGTACTTC. Translated, it gives CASSQLPGQGLETQYF. The chain recombines TRBV14 with TRBJ2-5; 9 bases line up with TRBD1. Germline CDR1 SGHDN, CDR2 FVKESK. The CDR3 spans 16 residues. Unmatched junction bases numbered 9, after V lost 2 bases and J lost 5 bases. The entire variable domain, with the rest obtained from reference TRBV14 and TRBJ2-5, is as follows: EAGVTQFPSHSVIEKGQTVTLRCDPISGHDNLYWYRRVMGKEIKFLLHFVKESKQDESGMPNNRFLAERTGGTYSTLKVQPAELEDSGVYFCASSQLPGQGLETQYFGPGTRLLVL.

Ten or more counts support this clonotype. Written as DNA, the CDR3 is TGCAGTGCTAGAGTAGGGGAGAGCCAAGAGACCCAGTACTTC. Amino acids: CSARVGESQETQYF. V and J are TRBV20-1 and TRBJ2-5; D may correspond to TRBD1 or TRBD2 (5 bases each). V shed 1 base and J shed 1 base, with 10 bases lying between them. Looked up from germline, CDR1 is DFQATT and CDR2 is SNEGSKA (reference sequence). The CDR3 extends over 14 amino acids.

This clonotype was observed a few times. V is TRBV20-1 and J is TRBJ1-2; D call uncertain. Germline assignment: CDR1 DFQATT and CDR2 SNEGSKA (reference sequence). Trimming took 0 bases from V and 0 from J, leaving 17 bases between them. This CDR3 region has 17 residues. The CDR3 region is CSARDLTVALANYGYTF. The CDR3 DNA sequence: TGCAGTGCTAGAGATCTTACAGTGGCCTTAGCTAACTATGGCTACACCTTC.

This chain connects TRBV6-6 to TRBJ2-3, with D perhaps assigned TRBD1 or TRBD2 (5 bases each). V lost 0 bases, J lost 6 bases, and 7 bases lay in between. The CDR3 has 13 amino acids. In germline, CDR1 is MNHNY, CDR2 SVGAGI (reference sequence). The CDR3 bases are TGTGCCAGCAGTTACTCAGAGGGGGATACGCAGTATTTT. It is translated as CASSYSEGDTQYF.